A selection of T cell receptor beta chains follows, all from one sample in a study of OX40 agonist ivuxolimab in advanced cancers. Data came from immunoSEQ multiplex PCR; TCRdb stores just in-frame clones and leaves some out. This table holds more than 45,000 clones, approximately 88% found once. Sequencing was performed on CD4+ or CD8+ T cells sorted from blood, taken in a trial of the OX40 agonist ivuxolimab. The receptors stem from an adult with an advanced solid tumor such as melanoma, head and neck, liver or kidney cancer. Each CDR3 is given with its conserved first and last residue. The D gene is left open where the match is weak. Rows give clone size only sometimes, using once, few, many, or a class for an expanded clone.

>TRBD1|-|TRBJ2-5|TRBV7-2
CASSHRTGEETQYF
TGTGCCAGCAGCCACCGGACAGGCGAAGAGACCCAGTACTTC
>-|-|TRBJ1-5|TRBV2
CASSEDQGYQPQHF
TGTGCCAGCAGTGAAGACCAGGGCTATCAGCCCCAGCATTTT
>-|-|TRBJ2-2|TRBV15
CATSRGGTNTGELFF
TGTGCCACCAGCAGAGGGGGGACGAACACCGGGGAGCTGTTTTTT
>-|-|TRBJ2-3|TRBV6-1
CATHTISTDTQYF
TGTGCCACCCACACCATTAGCACAGATACGCAGTATTTT
>-|-|TRBJ2-6|TRBV4-3
CASSQGGAGANVLTF
TGCGCCAGCAGCCAAGGGGGTGCCGGGGCCAACGTCCTGACTTTC
>-|-|TRBJ1-1|TRBV28
CASGLGGQGSTEAFF
TGTGCCAGCGGCCTCGGCGGCCAAGGGAGCACTGAAGCTTTCTTT
>-|-|TRBJ2-1|TRBV7-9
CASSLLGFTYNEQFF
TGTGCCAGCAGCCTCTTAGGATTTACCTACAATGAGCAGTTCTTC
>-|-|TRBJ1-4|TRBV7-8
CASSLTGGNEKLFF
TGTGCCAGCAGCTTGACGGGCGGGAATGAAAAACTGTTTTTT
>TRBD2|-|TRBJ2-7|TRBV6-5
CASSRGLAGMGEQYF
TGTGCCAGCAGTAGGGGACTAGCGGGAATGGGGGAGCAGTACTTC
>TRBD2|-|TRBJ2-1|TRBV6-5
CASIGTSGYNEQFF
TGTGCCAGCATCGGGACTAGCGGTTACAATGAGCAGTTCTTC
>TRBD2|-|TRBJ2-6|TRBV4-2
CASSHGGLASGANVLTF
TGTGCCAGCAGCCATGGGGGACTAGCGTCTGGGGCCAACGTCCTGACTTTC
>-|once|TRBJ2-6|TRBV9
CASSVSLAGASGANVLTF
TGTGCCAGCAGCGTATCGCTAGCAGGTGCCTCTGGGGCCAACGTCCTGACTTTC
>-|-|TRBJ2-7|TRBV2
CASSEGRDWSYEQYF
TGTGCCAGCAGTGAAGGCCGGGACTGGTCCTACGAGCAGTACTTC
>-|-|TRBJ2-5|TRBV11-1
CASSRDWETQYF
TGTGCAAGCAGCCGAGACTGGGAGACCCAGTACTTC
>-|-|TRBJ1-1|TRBV10-3
CAISGVNTEAFF
TGTGCCATCAGTGGGGTGAACACTGAAGCTTTCTTT
>-|-|TRBJ2-7|TRBV7-9
CASSPWGTGNYEQYF
TGTGCCAGCAGCCCTTGGGGGACTGGGAACTACGAGCAGTACTTC
>-|-|TRBJ1-4|TRBV7-9
CASSSHSGEKLFF
TGTGCCAGCAGTTCACATTCGGGTGAAAAACTGTTTTTT
>TRBD2|-|TRBJ2-1|TRBV18
CASSPGLAGANEQFF
TGTGCCAGCTCACCCGGACTAGCGGGAGCCAATGAGCAGTTCTTC
>-|-|TRBJ2-3|TRBV29-1
CSVDTNTDTQYF
TGCAGCGTTGATACAAACACAGATACGCAGTATTTT
>TRBD1|-|TRBJ2-4|TRBV4-3
CASSVAGTGGVGGKNIQYF
TGCGCCAGCAGCGTCGCCGGGACAGGGGGCGTCGGAGGCAAAAACATTCAGTACTTC
>TRBD2|-|TRBJ2-1|TRBV5-1
CASSWTSGTPAQFF
TGCGCCAGCAGCTGGACTAGCGGGACCCCCGCTCAGTTCTTC
>-|-|TRBJ2-2|TRBV30
CAWTREGAVGELFF
TGTGCCTGGACTAGGGAGGGGGCCGTCGGGGAGCTGTTTTTT
>TRBD1|-|TRBJ2-7|TRBV6-5
CASRQGASPSYEQYF
TGTGCCAGCAGACAGGGGGCTTCCCCGTCCTACGAGCAGTACTTC
>-|-|TRBJ1-5|TRBV6-1
CASSPVDQPQHF
TGTGCCAGCAGTCCTGTCGATCAGCCCCAGCATTTT
>TRBD1|-|TRBJ1-5|TRBV29-1
CSVGGGRDQPQHF
TGCAGCGTTGGAGGGGGCAGAGATCAGCCCCAGCATTTT
>-|-|TRBJ1-6|TRBV2
CASRSVTVNSPLHF
TGTGCCAGCAGGTCGGTTACCGTTAATTCACCCCTCCACTTT
>-|-|TRBJ1-2|TRBV6-5
CASTPWGDINYGYTF
TGTGCCAGCACTCCCTGGGGGGATATTAACTATGGCTACACCTTC
>TRBD2|few|TRBJ2-2|TRBV7-2
CASSLMGRGLAGAGELFF
TGTGCCAGCAGCTTAATGGGGCGAGGGCTAGCGGGAGCCGGGGAGCTGTTTTTT
>-|-|TRBJ1-3|TRBV6-1
CASSGTGSGNTIYF
TGTGCCAGCAGTGGTACAGGGTCGGGAAACACCATATATTTT
>TRBD1|-|TRBJ2-2|TRBV19
CASSIIGQANTGELFF
TGTGCCAGTAGTATTATCGGACAGGCGAACACCGGGGAGCTGTTTTTT
>-|-|TRBJ2-3|TRBV28
CASSFPSQLTDTQYF
TGTGCCAGCAGTTTCCCGAGCCAGCTCACAGATACGCAGTATTTT
>-|-|TRBJ2-3|TRBV13
CASSLGRRTDTQYF
TGTGCCAGCAGCTTAGGACGCCGTACGGATACGCAGTATTTT